This T cell receptor (beta chain) stems from a study of blood T cell repertoires in COVID-19. Study as a whole: From the United States, Italy and Spain came samples of acute and convalescent COVID-19. PBMCs, B-cell-depleted T cells, or T cells provided the cDNA or gDNA that made up the material.

The CDR3 covers 16 residues. The germline gives CDR1 MNHNY, CDR2 SVGAGI (reference sequence). V lost 10 bases and J lost 3; bases outside the gene matches: 14. This clone was detected only a few times. Authors' data handling: Estimated nucleated cell counts came from reference gene primer amplification. The method was immunoSEQ multiplex PCR; TCRdb's version includes in-frame clones alone and lacks a portion of them. D and trimming come from the DNA, and the V and J calls and clone size come from that table. In the table there are 180,000 or so clones, around 87% of which are singletons. This receptor was obtained from a man aged 18-30 years with active or convalescent COVID-19. The sequenced material came from peripheral blood. The V call is TRBV6-6, the J call TRBJ1-5, with 8 nucleotides matching TRBD1. CDR3 loop: CATLPSDRAYNQPQHF. CDR3 coding DNA: TGTGCCACCCTCCCCTCGGACAGGGCCTACAATCAGCCCCAGCATTTT.